The entry below gives a single T cell receptor beta chain sequence along with its context. This sample stems from a study of control samples from healthy donors and cancer patients. Per germline, CDR1 SQVTM and CDR2 ANQGSEA. The CDR3 has 13 residues. V lost 5 bases and J 0 bases, leaving 8 bases between the germline ends. Data came from immunoSEQ multiplex PCR; TCRdb stores just in-frame clones and leaves some out. The sample yields roughly 100,000 clones, roughly 89% seen once. Material: PBMCs. The clonotype originates from a man aged 55 to 70 with lung cancer. The V and J genes are TRBV29-1 and TRBJ1-5; no reliable D call. CDR3 sequence: CSVTENSNQPQHF. The DNA of the CDR3 is TGCAGCGTTACCGAGAATAGCAATCAGCCCCAGCATTTT.